This is a list of T cell receptor beta chains from one sample in a study of cytomegalovirus exposure and HLA in healthy donors. Method: immunoSEQ multiplex PCR; TCRdb's copy keeps in-frame clones and lacks some. The table has 90,000 to 150,000 clones, over 70% seen once. Sequenced input: PBMCs. The receptors originated from a woman aged 40 to 49 in good health and CMV-seronegative. CDR3s include the opening cysteine and the closing phenylalanine or tryptophan.

J,V,CDR3
TRBJ2-6,TRBV4-3,CASSQRDSSSGANVLTF
TRBJ2-1,TRBV19,CASSGQVFGNEQFF
TRBJ1-2,TRBV9,CASSRSQGYGYTF
TRBJ2-2,TRBV28,CASRPGLAGTGELFF
TRBJ2-3,TRBV6-5,CASSLGTGAADTQYF
TRBJ2-7,TRBV27,CASSFWGTSPYEQYF
TRBJ2-5,TRBV29-1,CSDDRGSSERGQYF
TRBJ2-1,TRBV6-6,CASSTRLAGDNEQFF
TRBJ2-7,TRBV9,CASSGDGGSYEQYF
TRBJ1-2,TRBV30,CAWSSGDTYGYTF
TRBJ2-7,TRBV27,CASSWGQGARAYEQYF
TRBJ2-5,TRBV5-6,CASSNPGVLETQYF
TRBJ1-1,TRBV11-2,CASSLLVSEAFF
TRBJ1-3,TRBV5-1,CASSPGDRPSSGNTIYF
TRBJ2-3,TRBV7-2,CASRASRQLSFTDTQYF
TRBJ1-1,TRBV7-8,CASSPEVYTEAFF
TRBJ2-3,TRBV27,CASSLWRATDTQYF
TRBJ2-7,TRBV6-5,CASSFTSGQGSREQYF
TRBJ1-5,TRBV5-5,CASSQDGGSNQPQHF
TRBJ2-2,TRBV7-3,CASSPVVAGSGTGELFF
TRBJ2-7,TRBV29-1,CSVGGGGTYEQYF
TRBJ2-3,TRBV5-4,CASSSGQGTDTQYF
TRBJ1-5,TRBV28,CASSTSGGGGYNQPQHF
TRBJ1-1,TRBV7-3,CASSLTPGAPTEAFF
TRBJ2-5,TRBV4-2,CASSPGDRVFAGGTSQETQYF
TRBJ2-1,TRBV7-7,CASSLLAGVGNEQFF
TRBJ2-7,TRBV6-5,CASSYRQGGYEQYF
TRBJ1-2,TRBV15,CATSNRRATPRQDYGYTF
TRBJ1-2,TRBV6-5,CASTGGYGYTF
TRBJ1-2,TRBV28,CASTNTREGISGYTF
TRBJ1-1,TRBV6-5,CASRVQGRAEAFF
TRBJ2-3,TRBV7-2,CASSLGGADTQYF
TRBJ2-7,TRBV25-1,CASSDWGVEQYF
TRBJ2-1,TRBV5-4,CASSLTSGGAGYNEQFF
TRBJ2-7,TRBV7-8,CASSRGWGQGYEQYF
TRBJ1-3,TRBV5-1,CASSFGLGGLSGNTIYF
TRBJ2-5,TRBV6-1,CASSEDYQETQYF